The T cell receptor beta chain described here comes from a study of T cell responses to AZD1222 COVID-19 vaccine. Germline CDR1 is MGHRA and CDR2 is YSYEKL. V was cut by 1 base and J by 4 bases, with 15 bases left in between. This CDR3 comprises 16 residues. Generated by immunoSEQ multiplex PCR, the TCRdb table keeps only in-frame clones and is missing some. The sample yields 90,000 to 150,000 clones, roughly 89% seen once. This clonotype was sampled from an adult in good health. The material was peripheral blood, obtained on day 0 of AZD1222 vaccination. The chain recombines TRBV4-1 with TRBJ2-3, with a possible D match to TRBD2 (6 bases). The CDR3 DNA reads TGCGCCAGCAGCCAAGTCTCCTCTAGCGTCCCAGATACGCAGTATTTT. Its translation is CASSQVSSSVPDTQYF.